These 28 T cell receptor beta chains came from one sample sequenced in a study of cytomegalovirus exposure and HLA in healthy donors (dated by TCRdb to about 2017). Library preparation employed the immunoSEQ multiplex PCR assay. For the multiplex PCR, a mixture combining 60 forward primers for TCR Vbeta segments and 13 reverse primers for TCR Jbeta segments was used. In TCRdb, the immuneACCESS table is reduced to in-frame sequences with V and J assigned. These tables do not hold every clone; where another copy was compared, an unresolved V gene accounts for under half, and the others remain unexplained. The sample data list approximately 170,000 clones, and approximately 80% of these were observed just once. The ten largest make up around 4.3% of the sample. Material for sequencing was PBMCs. The receptors here all came from a woman in her 50s in good health and CMV-seropositive.

The chain uses TRBV2 and TRBJ2-5; 14 bases align to TRBD2. The CDR3 contains 16 residues. V lost 5 bases, J lost 4 bases, and 6 bases stayed unmatched. CDR1 is SNHLY and CDR2 is FYNNEI in the germline V gene. CDR3 loop: CASSRTSGGKGETQYF. The CDR3 nucleotides read TGTGCCAGCAGTCGGACTAGCGGGGGGAAGGGAGAGACCCAGTACTTC. Combining the CDR3 with reference TRBV2 and TRBJ2-5 gives the whole variable domain EPEVTQTPSHQVTQMGQEVILRCVPISNHLYFYWYRQILGQKVEFLVSFYNNEISEKSEIFDDQFSVERPDGSNFTLKIRSTKLEDSAMYFCASSRTSGGKGETQYFGPGTRLLVL.

The rearrangement links TRBV5-5 to TRBJ1-2; D gene uncertain. Trimming took 4 bases from V and 3 from J, leaving 13 bases between them. CDR1 and CDR2 from the germline V gene are SGHKS and YYEKEE (reference sequence). The CDR3 sequence is 14 residues long. The CDR3 here is CASSLRAGDYGYTF. The CDR3 nucleotides are TGTGCCAGCAGCCTGCGGGCTGGAGACTATGGCTACACCTTC.

The J gene is TRBJ1-1, the V gene TRBV15, with TRBD1 as a possible D gene (6 bases). The CDR3 totals 12 residues. Trimming stripped 8 bases from V and 1 base from J, with 8 bases between. In germline, CDR1 is LNHNV, CDR2 YYDKDF (reference sequence). The CDR3 loop reads CATQGSNTEAFF. The CDR3 coding sequence is TGTGCCACCCAGGGGTCGAACACTGAAGCTTTCTTT.

The CDR3 bases are TGTGCCAGTAGTACCGAAGACAGGGTAAGCAATCAGCCCCAGCATTTT. It specifies CASSTEDRVSNQPQHF. The chain recombines TRBV19 with TRBJ1-5; TRBD1 aligns across 7 bases. The V and J ends lost 4 bases and 1 base, in that order; junction bases with no gene match: 7. The CDR3 is made up of 16 amino acids. Germline V gene lookup returns CDR1 LNHDA and CDR2 SQIVND (reference sequence).

This clone has just a few counts. The V and J genes are TRBV4-2 and TRBJ2-2; 7 bases align to TRBD2. CDR3 size: 17 residues. Trimming at V came to 0 bases and at J to 6 bases, leaving 10 bases not matched to a gene. Germline lookup yields CDR1 LGHNA and CDR2 YNFKEQ. The CDR3 region has the DNA TGTGCCAGCAGCCAAGATCTTGGCGGGGGAGGGTCCGGGGAGCTGTTTTTT. It is translated as CASSQDLGGGGSGELFF.

This clone appeared a single time. One end of the junction varies from germline; a read error may be responsible. The DNA for the CDR3 is TGTTCCAGCAGCCCTGGTGCGAGGGGCTACACCTTC. Encoded protein: CSSSPGARGYTF. This chain connects TRBV7-9 to TRBJ1-2, with no clear D. CDR1 is SEHNR, CDR2 FQNEAQ, per germline (reference sequence). The CDR3 sequence is 12 residues long.

This chain joins TRBV7-2 and TRBJ1-6; the D is unclear. The CDR3 contains 15 residues. CDR1 is SGHTA and CDR2 is FQGNSA in the germline V gene. Trimming stripped 2 bases from V and 9 bases from J, with 14 bases between. CDR3 DNA sequence: TGTGCCAGCAGCTTAAACCCGGCAGGCCGTTCACCCCTCCACTTT. It specifies CASSLNPAGRSPLHF.

Only one count was recorded for this clone. Other nucleotide sequences in the sample specify the same CDR3. The rearrangement links TRBV5-4 to TRBJ2-7, with unresolved D. The V gene lost 0 bases and the J gene lost 4 bases, with 5 bases spanning the gap. The germline gives CDR1 SGHNT, CDR2 YYREEE (reference sequence). There are 12 residues in the CDR3. CDR3 DNA sequence: TGTGCCAGCAGCTTGGATTTATACGAGCAGTACTTC. It specifies CASSLDLYEQYF.

V is TRBV9 and J is TRBJ1-1, with 10 nucleotides matching TRBD1. The CDR3 extends over 14 amino acids. Germline V CDR1 and CDR2: SGDLS, YYNGEE. Trimming took 3 bases from V and 4 from J; bases not matched to a gene: 3. CDR3 DNA sequence: TGTGCCAGCAGCGCGGGGGACAGGGGCACTGAAGCTTTCTTT. Translating it yields CASSAGDRGTEAFF.

This chain uses TRBV7-2 with TRBJ1-3, with 8 bases identical to TRBD1. The CDR3 totals 15 residues. The germline V gene encodes CDR1 SGHTA and CDR2 FQGNSA. Losses at the gene ends were 1 base for V and 4 bases for J; bases not matched to a gene: 3. The CDR3 DNA sequence: TGTGCCAGCAGCTTAGTGGCAGGGGGCGGAAACACCATATATTTT. It specifies CASSLVAGGGNTIYF.

V usage is TRBV4-1 and J usage is TRBJ2-1; D possibly corresponds to TRBD2 (6 bases). The V gene lost 6 bases and the J gene lost 5 bases, with 14 bases spanning the gap. CDR3 size: 14 residues. Germline V gives CDR1 MGHRA, CDR2 YSYEKL. In nucleotides, the CDR3 is TGCGCCAGCAGGGACTGGAGGGTTAACAATGAGCAGTTCTTC. Encoded protein: CASRDWRVNNEQFF.

The V gene is TRBV30, the J gene TRBJ1-1, with 8 bases aligning to TRBD1. CDR3 length: 12 amino acids. The V gene end was trimmed by 3 bases and the J gene end by 5 bases; junction bases not matched to a gene: 2. Germline V lookup: CDR1 GTSNPN, CDR2 SVGIG (reference sequence). The CDR3 loop is CAWSRGHTEAFF. CDR3 DNA: TGTGCCTGGAGCAGGGGGCATACTGAAGCTTTCTTT.

The rearrangement uses TRBV7-8 and TRBJ2-5; D is perhaps TRBD2 (7 bases). The CDR3 loop spans 14 amino acids. The V gene's germline CDR1 is SGHVS and CDR2 FQNEAQ. The V gene lost 1 base and the J gene lost 4 bases, with 10 bases spanning the gap. The CDR3 spells CASSLGGGGETQYF. In nucleotides, the CDR3 is TGTGCCAGCAGCTTAGGGGGAGGGGGAGAGACCCAGTACTTC. The whole variable domain, remainder taken from reference TRBV7-8 and TRBJ2-5, is GAGVSQSPRYKVAKRGQDVALRCDPISGHVSLFWYQQALGQGPEFLTYFQNEAQLDKSGLPSDRFFAERPEGSVSTLKIQRTQQEDSAVYLCASSLGGGGETQYFGPGTRLLVL.

The rearrangement uses TRBV6-5 and TRBJ1-1; D call uncertain. The CDR3 has 14 amino acids. Germline V CDR1 and CDR2: MNHEY, SVGAGI. Trimming removed 6 bases from V and 1 base from J, with 12 bases in between. The CDR3 loop is CASSFAGPNTEAFF. CDR3 DNA: TGTGCCAGCAGCTTCGCGGGCCCGAACACTGAAGCTTTCTTT.

The rearrangement uses TRBV30 and TRBJ2-6; TRBD1 is a possible D gene (6 bases). Germline CDR1 and CDR2: GTSNPN and SVGIG (reference sequence). V lost 5 bases, J lost 2 bases, and 13 bases lay in between. There are 15 residues in the CDR3. The CDR3 sequence: CAWEQGMTGANVLTF. The CDR3, as DNA: TGTGCCTGGGAGCAGGGGATGACTGGGGCCAACGTCCTGACTTTC.

The J gene is TRBJ1-1, the V gene TRBV4-3; no definite D call. The V and J ends lost 3 bases and 0 bases respectively, with 5 bases between them. The germline CDR1 and CDR2 sequences are LGHNA and YSLEER. There are 13 residues in the CDR3. The CDR3 protein is CASSHVLNTEAFF. The CDR3 DNA reads as TGCGCCAGCAGCCACGTCCTGAACACTGAAGCTTTCTTT.

The rearrangement uses TRBV6-1 and TRBJ2-5, with TRBD1 identical over 7 bases. V was clipped by 5 bases and J by 1 base; unmatched bases: 4. The CDR3 is 14 residues long. CDR1 MNHNS and CDR2 SASEGT come from the germline V gene. CDR3 loop: CASSSTGIQETQYF. The CDR3, as DNA: TGTGCCAGCAGTTCGACAGGGATCCAAGAGACCCAGTACTTC.

The chain employs TRBV7-9 and TRBJ1-5; TRBD1 aligns across 7 bases. CDR1 is SEHNR, CDR2 FQNEAQ, per germline (reference sequence). The CDR3 is 16 amino acids. V lost 0 bases, J lost 3 bases, and 5 bases stayed unmatched. Here the CDR3 DNA reads TGTGCCAGCAGCTTAGCGCTAACAGGGGACAATCAGCCCCAGCATTTT. Translated, it gives CASSLALTGDNQPQHF.

The V call is TRBV5-4, the J call TRBJ2-3, with TRBD2 matching over 12 bases. From germline, CDR1 is SGHNT and CDR2 YYREEE (reference sequence). The CDR3 runs to 15 residues. Losses at the gene ends were 6 bases for V and 7 bases for J; bases not matched to a gene: 9. CDR3 residues: CASTPSGRAINTQYF. CDR3 nucleotides: TGTGCCAGCACCCCTAGCGGGAGGGCCATAAATACGCAGTATTTT.

The V call is TRBV7-3, the J call TRBJ1-2, with TRBD1 matching over 8 bases. Trimming cost V 5 bases and J 8 bases; bases outside gene matches: 16. This CDR3 contains 16 residues. Germline V lookup: CDR1 SGHTA, CDR2 FQGTGA. The CDR3 DNA sequence: TGTGCCAGCAGCCCTGAGGGGGGACAGGACTCCATGGGCTACACCTTC. Protein: CASSPEGGQDSMGYTF.

The chain combines TRBV18 with TRBJ2-3; no clear D. The CDR3 runs to 11 residues. The ends were cut back, 6 bases at V and 3 bases at J, with 4 bases in the middle. From germline, CDR1 is KGHSH and CDR2 LQKENI. CDR3 DNA: TGTGCCAGCTCCCAAACAGATACGCAGTATTTT. Translating it yields CASSQTDTQYF.

The V and J genes are TRBV7-8 and TRBJ2-7, with 9 bases aligning to TRBD1. The V gene end was trimmed by 6 bases and the J gene end by 3 bases; junction bases not matched to a gene: 9. The CDR3 extends over 15 amino acids. The germline gives CDR1 SGHVS, CDR2 FQNEAQ. CDR3 nucleotides: TGTGCCAGCAGTTCCACAGGGGGCTTTTTCTACGAGCAGTACTTC. It yields the protein CASSSTGGFFYEQYF.

V and J are TRBV15 and TRBJ1-1, with 7 bases lining up with TRBD1. CDR1 and CDR2 from the germline V gene are LNHNV and YYDKDF (reference sequence). The CDR3 spans 20 residues. The trim removed 0 bases at V and 1 base at J, leaving 17 bases unmatched. The CDR3 DNA sequence: TGTGCCACCAGCAGAGATCAATGGGGGAAATACAGGGGTAAGAACACTGAAGCTTTCTTT. The encoded protein is CATSRDQWGKYRGKNTEAFF.

The chain couples TRBV5-4 to TRBJ2-3; 9 bases map to TRBD2. V lost 4 bases, J lost 3 bases, and 9 bases stayed unmatched. From germline, CDR1 is SGHNT and CDR2 YYREEE (reference sequence). The CDR3 sequence is 16 residues long. DNA for the CDR3: TGTGCCAGCAGCCAAAAAAGCGGGGGGCTTACAGATACGCAGTATTTT. It yields the protein CASSQKSGGLTDTQYF.

The chain links TRBV7-3 to TRBJ1-2; 9 bases map to TRBD1. V shed 5 bases, J shed 8 bases, and the junction held 6 bases outside the gene matches. CDR1 and CDR2 (germline): SGHTA, FQGTGA. The CDR3 spans 13 residues. The CDR3 here is CASSEGQGGGYTF. The CDR3 DNA reads as TGTGCCAGCAGCGAGGGACAGGGTGGGGGCTACACCTTC.

A single count supports this clone. The chain is built from TRBV6-5 and TRBJ2-3, with D tentatively TRBD2 (6 bases). The CDR3 runs to 16 residues. Germline CDR1 and CDR2: MNHEY and SVGAGI. V dropped 2 bases and J dropped 4 bases, with 16 bases sitting between them. The CDR3 region has the DNA TGTGCCAGCAGTTACGAAGGGACTTGGGGGGCAGATACGCAGTATTTT. Encoded protein: CASSYEGTWGADTQYF.

This clone was found a few times. This sequence joins TRBV25-1 and TRBJ1-6, with D unclear. Germline values: CDR1 MGHDK, CDR2 SYGVNS. The CDR3 extends over 13 amino acids. V dropped 8 bases and J dropped 7 bases, with 12 bases sitting between them. CDR3 sequence (DNA): TGTGCCAGCCTCTTGCGGGAAAATTCACCCCTCCACTTT. Translating gives CASLLRENSPLHF.

The rearrangement uses TRBV5-1 and TRBJ1-2; D is possibly TRBD1 (6 bases). This CDR3 contains 16 residues. Germline V lookup: CDR1 SGHRS, CDR2 YFSETQ. V dropped 3 bases and J dropped 5 bases, with 20 bases sitting between them. The DNA of the CDR3 is TGCGCCAGCAGCTCCGTTTTCGATGGGGGCGGGTATGGCTACACCTTC. Its translation is CASSSVFDGGGYGYTF.